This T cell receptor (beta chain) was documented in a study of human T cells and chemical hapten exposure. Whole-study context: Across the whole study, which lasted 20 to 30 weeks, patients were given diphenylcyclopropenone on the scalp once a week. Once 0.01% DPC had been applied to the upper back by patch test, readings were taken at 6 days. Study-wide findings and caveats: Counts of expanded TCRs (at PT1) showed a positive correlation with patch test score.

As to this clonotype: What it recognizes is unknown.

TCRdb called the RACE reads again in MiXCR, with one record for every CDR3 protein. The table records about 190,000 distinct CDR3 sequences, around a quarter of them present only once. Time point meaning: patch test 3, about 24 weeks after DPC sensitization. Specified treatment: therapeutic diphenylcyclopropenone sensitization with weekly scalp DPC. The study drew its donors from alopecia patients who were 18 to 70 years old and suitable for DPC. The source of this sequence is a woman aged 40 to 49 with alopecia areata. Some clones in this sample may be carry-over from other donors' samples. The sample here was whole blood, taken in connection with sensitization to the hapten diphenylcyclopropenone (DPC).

CDR3 sequence (DNA): TGTGCCAGCAAGCGGCCGCTCATCACCGATACGCAGTATTTT. This codes for CASKRPLITDTQYF. The V gene is TRBV28, the J gene TRBJ2-3; D might be TRBD2 (5 bases). The CDR3 totals 14 residues. The ends were cut back, 7 bases at V and 6 bases at J, with 17 bases in the middle. CDR1 MDHEN and CDR2 SYDVKM come from the germline V gene.